One sample yielded the 21 T cell receptor beta chains listed below, sequenced in a study of control samples from healthy donors and cancer patients. Sequenced by immunoSEQ multiplex PCR; TCRdb stores in-frame clones only, minus some. The sample lists roughly 150,000 clones, approximately 86% occurring once. Sequenced input: blood. The receptors originated from a man younger than 35 in good health.

The chain is built from TRBV4-2 and TRBJ2-3; TRBD2 matches 9 bases. J was trimmed by 3 bases and V by 4 bases; bases with no gene match: 5. Germline CDR1 and CDR2: LGHNA and YNFKEQ. The CDR3 sequence is 15 residues long. The CDR3 loop reads CASSPSGGRTDTQYF. The CDR3 DNA reads TGTGCCAGCAGCCCGAGCGGGGGGAGGACAGATACGCAGTATTTT.

V gene TRBV2 combines with J gene TRBJ2-7; possibly TRBD1 for D (6 bases). Per germline, CDR1 SNHLY and CDR2 FYNNEI. The CDR3 has 14 residues. The germline V and J ends were trimmed by 7 bases and 3 bases, with 16 bases remaining between them. The CDR3 DNA reads TGTGCCAGCACATTCCTCGGACAGATCTACGAGCAGTACTTC. Protein product: CASTFLGQIYEQYF.

This rearrangement joins TRBV2 to TRBJ1-4, with a tentative D call TRBD1 (6 bases). CDR3 length: 14 amino acids. Trimming took off 3 bases at V and 7 bases at J, with 12 bases between the two ends. Germline values: CDR1 SNHLY, CDR2 FYNNEI. CDR3 sequence (DNA): TGTGCCAGCAGTGATACAGGGTTTAGTGAAAAACTGTTTTTT. It encodes CASSDTGFSEKLFF. Using reference TRBV2 and TRBJ1-4 for the parts outside the CDR3, the full variable domain is EPEVTQTPSHQVTQMGQEVILRCVPISNHLYFYWYRQILGQKVEFLVSFYNNEISEKSEIFDDQFSVERPDGSNFTLKIRSTKLEDSAMYFCASSDTGFSEKLFFGSGTQLSVL.

The chain employs TRBV7-9 and TRBJ2-7; D is unclear. Germline CDR1 and CDR2: SEHNR and FQNEAQ (reference sequence). The CDR3 is 13 amino acids. Trimming stripped 2 bases from V and 5 bases from J, with 10 bases between. The CDR3 sequence: CASSLFSGDEQYF. CDR3 DNA: TGTGCCAGCAGCTTATTCTCTGGGGACGAGCAGTACTTC.

The rearrangement uses TRBV6-2 or TRBV6-3 and TRBJ2-4; D gene uncertain. The ends were cut back, 6 bases at V and 8 bases at J, with 8 bases in the middle. Germline V gene sequence: CDR1 MNHEY, CDR2 SVGEGT. This CDR3 is 11 amino acids long. The DNA for the CDR3 is TGTGCCAGCAGCCGCCGGGACATTCAGTACTTC. Translating gives CASSRRDIQYF.

The J gene is TRBJ1-1, the V gene TRBV9, with a weak D call TRBD1 (5 bases). The CDR3 consists of 14 residues. V was trimmed by 4 bases and J by 6 bases, leaving 16 bases between them. Germline V gene data show CDR1 as SGDLS and CDR2 as YYNGEE. The DNA of the CDR3 is TGTGCCAGCAGCACGTCCTGGGACGTCGCTGAAGCTTTCTTT. Translation: CASSTSWDVAEAFF.

The chain employs TRBV9 and TRBJ2-2; 11 nucleotides align to TRBD2. CDR1 is SGDLS and CDR2 is YYNGEE in the germline V gene. Trimming at V came to 2 bases and at J to 4 bases, leaving 4 bases not matched to a gene. This CDR3 has 16 amino acids. CDR3 in DNA: TGTGCCAGCAGCGTTCCTAGCGGGGGGCGCACCGGGGAGCTGTTTTTT. This codes for CASSVPSGGRTGELFF.

This clone was seen just once. V usage is TRBV11-2 and J usage is TRBJ2-7; D could derive from TRBD1 or TRBD2 (5 bases each). Trimming pared 5 bases from V and 7 bases from J, leaving 21 bases between. The germline V gene has CDR1 SGHAT and CDR2 FQNNGV. The CDR3 loop spans 15 amino acids. CDR3 nucleotide sequence: TGTGCCAGCAGCCGAAACCGGGACCGTACGGGTGAGCAGTACTTC. Its protein product is CASSRNRDRTGEQYF.

This clone was picked up one time. The V gene is TRBV24-1, the J gene TRBJ1-2; the D gene is possibly TRBD1 (6 bases). In germline, CDR1 is KGHDR, CDR2 SFDVKD. V lost 3 bases to trimming and J lost 7 bases, with 17 bases between them. The CDR3 is 15 residues long. The CDR3 coding sequence is TGTGCCACCAGTGATCCCCGGAGGGGGTTAGGTGGCTACACCTTC. It is translated as CATSDPRRGLGGYTF.

The rearrangement links TRBV7-9 to TRBJ2-1, with TRBD2 matching 7 bases. The length of the CDR3 is 15 residues. CDR1 and CDR2 from the germline V gene are SEHNR and FQNEAQ (reference sequence). Trimming cost V 3 bases and J 3 bases; bases outside gene matches: 5. The CDR3 spells CASSFRLAVYNEQFF. The CDR3 DNA follows: TGTGCCAGCAGCTTTCGGCTAGCGGTCTACAATGAGCAGTTCTTC.

On this clone itself: A read error may produce the germline difference seen at one junction end. The chain recombines TRBV6-2 or TRBV6-3 with TRBJ1-6; no reliable D call. This CDR3 contains 14 residues. Germline values: CDR1 MNHEY, CDR2 SVGEGT. The CDR3 DNA reads as TGCGCCAGCAGTTACTTTGGAAGGGATTCACCCCTCCACTTT. It codes for CASSYFGRDSPLHF.

The CDR3 sequence: CASSLGTGPWSYEQYF. CDR3 bases: TGTGCCAGCAGCTTAGGGACAGGGCCCTGGTCCTACGAGCAGTACTTC. This chain connects TRBV13 to TRBJ2-7; 7 positions match TRBD1. V shed 0 bases and J 1 base; nucleotides not matched to a gene: 6. CDR1 is PRHDT, CDR2 FYEKMQ, per germline (reference sequence). The CDR3 consists of 16 residues.

The gene calls are TRBV6-2 or TRBV6-3 and TRBJ2-3, with D possibly matching TRBD1 (6 bases). CDR1 is MNHEY and CDR2 is SVGEGT in the germline V gene. Deletions cut 2 bases from V and 2 bases from J, with 14 bases between. The length of the CDR3 is 16 residues. The chain's CDR3 is CASSYLPKGHTDTQYF. In DNA form, the CDR3 reads TGTGCCAGCAGTTACCTACCCAAGGGACACACAGATACGCAGTATTTT.

V gene TRBV11-3 combines with J gene TRBJ2-3; D is unclear. Germline values: CDR1 SGHNT, CDR2 YENEEA. With 4 bases removed from V and 6 bases from J, the gap between germline ends came to 8 bases. The length of the CDR3 is 12 residues. The CDR3 DNA follows: TGTGCCAGCAGCTCCTCGGAGGATACGCAGTATTTT. Protein product: CASSSSEDTQYF.

The chain carries TRBV7-6 and TRBJ2-7; maybe TRBD2 (7 bases). V shed 6 bases and J shed 0 bases, with 15 bases lying between them. CDR3 length equals 15 residues. Germline values: CDR1 SGHVS, CDR2 FNYEAQ. The CDR3: CASRQGGGSSYEQYF. Written as DNA, the CDR3 is TGTGCCAGCAGACAAGGGGGGGGAAGCTCCTACGAGCAGTACTTC.

CDR3 sequence reads: CAWSESSGGLHEQYF. CDR3 coding DNA: TGTGCCTGGAGTGAGTCTAGCGGGGGTTTGCACGAGCAGTACTTC. The genes are TRBV30 and TRBJ2-7; 10 bases fit TRBD2. CDR1 is GTSNPN, CDR2 SVGIG, per germline (reference sequence). Trimming took 1 base from V and 5 from J; bases not matched to a gene: 8. This CDR3 has 15 amino acids.

This clone has more than one count but fewer than ten. The V call is TRBV24-1, the J call TRBJ2-5, with D perhaps TRBD1 or TRBD2 (5 bases each). The CDR3 totals 16 residues. Trimming removed 3 bases at V and 5 bases at J, with 18 bases between. Germline CDR1 is KGHDR and CDR2 is SFDVKD. The CDR3: CATSDGGLAARETQYF. In nucleotides, the CDR3 is TGTGCCACCAGTGATGGGGGATTGGCGGCCCGGGAGACCCAGTACTTC.

The rearrangement joins TRBV19 to TRBJ2-7; the D gene is possibly TRBD2 (6 bases). The CDR3 consists of 15 residues. Per germline, CDR1 LNHDA and CDR2 SQIVND (reference sequence). V gave up 5 bases and J gave up 9 bases, with 23 bases separating them. The CDR3, as DNA: TGTGCCAGTAGTTTCACCGGGACGGGAGCTATGGGGCAGTACTTC. Translated, it gives CASSFTGTGAMGQYF.

The J gene is TRBJ1-4, the V gene TRBV3-1 (or the pseudogene TRBV3-2), with D uncertain. CDR1 and CDR2 from the germline V gene are LGHDT and YNNKEL (reference sequence). V lost 3 bases, J lost 4 bases, and 6 bases lay in between. The CDR3 is 13 residues long. CDR3 nucleotide sequence: TGTGCCAGCAGCCAGAGCCTTAATGAAAAACTGTTTTTT. As protein: CASSQSLNEKLFF.

The table lists this clone with a few counts. The chain couples TRBV5-1 to TRBJ2-7; 7 bases line up with TRBD2. The length of the CDR3 is 16 residues. Germline V lookup: CDR1 SGHRS, CDR2 YFSETQ. The junction had 6 bases not matched to a gene; V was cut back by 0 bases and J by 0 bases. The DNA of the CDR3 is TGCGCCAGCAGCTTGGCGTGGGAGGGGACCTCCTACGAGCAGTACTTC. The encoded protein is CASSLAWEGTSYEQYF.

The V and J genes are TRBV28 and TRBJ1-4; no firm D call. Germline-derived CDR1 and CDR2 are MDHEN and SYDVKM. V was cut by 3 bases and J by 10 bases, with 9 bases left in between. This CDR3 comprises 12 residues. CDR3 coding DNA: TGTGCCAGCAGTTTGCAATTGGGAAAACTGTTTTTT. Translating gives CASSLQLGKLFF.